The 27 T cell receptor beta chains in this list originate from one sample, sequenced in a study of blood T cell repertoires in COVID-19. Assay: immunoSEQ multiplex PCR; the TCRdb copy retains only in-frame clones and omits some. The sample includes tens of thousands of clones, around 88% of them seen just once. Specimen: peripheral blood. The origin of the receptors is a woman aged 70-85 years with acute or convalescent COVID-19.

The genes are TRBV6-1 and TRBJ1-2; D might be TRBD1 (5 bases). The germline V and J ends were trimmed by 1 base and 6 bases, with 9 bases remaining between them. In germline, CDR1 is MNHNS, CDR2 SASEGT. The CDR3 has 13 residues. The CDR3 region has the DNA TGTGCCAGCAGTGAAGGACAGAGACATGGCTACACCTTC. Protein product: CASSEGQRHGYTF.

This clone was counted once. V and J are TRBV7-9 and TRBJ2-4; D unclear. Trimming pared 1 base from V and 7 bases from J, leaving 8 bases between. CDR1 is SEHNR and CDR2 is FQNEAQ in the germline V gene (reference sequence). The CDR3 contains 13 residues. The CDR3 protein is CASSLGSLNIQYF. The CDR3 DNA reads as TGTGCCAGCAGCTTAGGGAGTTTGAACATTCAGTACTTC.

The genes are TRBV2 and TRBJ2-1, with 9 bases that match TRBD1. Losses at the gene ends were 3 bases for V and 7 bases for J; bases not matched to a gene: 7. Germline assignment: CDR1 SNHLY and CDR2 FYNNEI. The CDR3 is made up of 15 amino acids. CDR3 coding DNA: TGTGCCAGCAGTGACGGTGGACAGGGGAGGAATGAGCAGTTCTTC. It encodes CASSDGGQGRNEQFF.

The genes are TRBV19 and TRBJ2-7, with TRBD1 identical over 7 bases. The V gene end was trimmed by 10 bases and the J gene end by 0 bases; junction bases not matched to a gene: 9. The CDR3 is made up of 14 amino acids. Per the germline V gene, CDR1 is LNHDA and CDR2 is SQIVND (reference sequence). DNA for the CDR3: TGTGCCACCGCTGGCCGGGACAGCTCCTACGAGCAGTACTTC. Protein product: CATAGRDSSYEQYF.

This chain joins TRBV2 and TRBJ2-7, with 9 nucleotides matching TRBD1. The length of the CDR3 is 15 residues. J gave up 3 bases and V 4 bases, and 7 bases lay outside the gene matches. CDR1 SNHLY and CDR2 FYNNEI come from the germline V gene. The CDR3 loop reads CASSVRDRANYEQYF. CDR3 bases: TGTGCCAGCAGTGTTCGGGACAGGGCAAACTACGAGCAGTACTTC.

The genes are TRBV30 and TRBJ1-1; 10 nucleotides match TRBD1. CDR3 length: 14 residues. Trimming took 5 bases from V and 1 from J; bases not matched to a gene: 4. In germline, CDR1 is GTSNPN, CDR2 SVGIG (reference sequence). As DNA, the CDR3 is TGTGCCTGGTCGAGGACAGGGGGGAACACTGAAGCTTTCTTT. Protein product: CAWSRTGGNTEAFF.

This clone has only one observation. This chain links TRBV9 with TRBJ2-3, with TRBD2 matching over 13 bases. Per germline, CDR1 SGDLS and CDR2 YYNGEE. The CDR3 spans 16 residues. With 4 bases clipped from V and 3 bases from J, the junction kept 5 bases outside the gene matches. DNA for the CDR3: TGTGCCAGCAGCAAGACTAGCGGGGGGTTTACAGATACGCAGTATTTT. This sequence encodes CASSKTSGGFTDTQYF.

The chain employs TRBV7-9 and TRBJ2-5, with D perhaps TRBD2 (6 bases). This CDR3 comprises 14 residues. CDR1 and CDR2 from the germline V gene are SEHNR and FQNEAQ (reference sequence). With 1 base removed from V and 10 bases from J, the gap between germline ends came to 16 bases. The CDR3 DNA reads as TGTGCCAGCAGCTTAGTGGGGGACGTGCGGGGCCAGTACTTC. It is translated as CASSLVGDVRGQYF.

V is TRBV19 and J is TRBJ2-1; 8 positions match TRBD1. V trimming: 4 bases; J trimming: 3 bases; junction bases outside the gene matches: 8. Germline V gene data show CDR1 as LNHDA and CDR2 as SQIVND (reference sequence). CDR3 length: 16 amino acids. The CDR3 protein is CASSTSPGGHYNEQFF. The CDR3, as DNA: TGTGCCAGTAGTACTTCCCCAGGGGGCCACTACAATGAGCAGTTCTTC.

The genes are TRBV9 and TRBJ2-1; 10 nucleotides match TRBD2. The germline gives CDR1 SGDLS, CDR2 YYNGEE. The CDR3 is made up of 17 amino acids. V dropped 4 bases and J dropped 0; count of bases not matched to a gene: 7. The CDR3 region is CASSPSGLAVSYNEQFF. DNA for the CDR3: TGTGCCAGCAGCCCATCCGGACTAGCGGTCTCCTACAATGAGCAGTTCTTC.

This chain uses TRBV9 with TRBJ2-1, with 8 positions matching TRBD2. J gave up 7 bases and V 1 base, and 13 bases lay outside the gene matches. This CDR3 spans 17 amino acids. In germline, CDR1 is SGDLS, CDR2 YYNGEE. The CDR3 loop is CASSVRLTSGSKNEQFF. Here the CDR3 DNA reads TGTGCCAGCAGCGTACGTCTGACCAGCGGGAGTAAAAATGAGCAGTTCTTC.

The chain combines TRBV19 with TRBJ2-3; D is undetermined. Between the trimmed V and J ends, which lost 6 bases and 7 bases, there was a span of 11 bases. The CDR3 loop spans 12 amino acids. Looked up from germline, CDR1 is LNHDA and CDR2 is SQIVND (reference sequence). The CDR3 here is CASSRPHHTQYF. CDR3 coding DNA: TGTGCCAGTAGCAGGCCGCACCATACGCAGTATTTT.

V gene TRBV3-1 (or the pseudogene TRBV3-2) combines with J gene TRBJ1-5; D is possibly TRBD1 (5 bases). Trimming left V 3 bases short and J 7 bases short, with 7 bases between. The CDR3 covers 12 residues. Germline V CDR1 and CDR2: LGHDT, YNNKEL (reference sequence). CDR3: CASSQQGQPQHF. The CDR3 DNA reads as TGTGCCAGCAGCCAGCAGGGCCAGCCCCAGCATTTT.

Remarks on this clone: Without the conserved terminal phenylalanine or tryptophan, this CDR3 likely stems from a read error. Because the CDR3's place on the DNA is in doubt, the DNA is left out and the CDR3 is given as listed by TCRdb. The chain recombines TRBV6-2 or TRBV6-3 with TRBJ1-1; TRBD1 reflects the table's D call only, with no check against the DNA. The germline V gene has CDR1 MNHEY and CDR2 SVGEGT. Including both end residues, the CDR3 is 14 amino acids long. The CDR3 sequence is CASSSTGTGGFLGL.

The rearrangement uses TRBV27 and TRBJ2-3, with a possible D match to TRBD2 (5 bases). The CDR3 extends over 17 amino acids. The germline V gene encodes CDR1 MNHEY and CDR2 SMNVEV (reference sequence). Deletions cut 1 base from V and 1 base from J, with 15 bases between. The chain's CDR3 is CASSLFPSLLGTDTQYF. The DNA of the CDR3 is TGTGCCAGCAGTTTATTCCCTAGCCTCTTGGGCACAGATACGCAGTATTTT.

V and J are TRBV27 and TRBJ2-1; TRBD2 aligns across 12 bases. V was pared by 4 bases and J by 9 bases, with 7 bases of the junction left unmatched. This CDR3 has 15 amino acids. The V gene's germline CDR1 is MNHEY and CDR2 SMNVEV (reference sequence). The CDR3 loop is CASSSGTSGSGEQFF. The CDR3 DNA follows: TGTGCCAGCAGTTCCGGGACTAGCGGGTCGGGTGAGCAGTTCTTC.

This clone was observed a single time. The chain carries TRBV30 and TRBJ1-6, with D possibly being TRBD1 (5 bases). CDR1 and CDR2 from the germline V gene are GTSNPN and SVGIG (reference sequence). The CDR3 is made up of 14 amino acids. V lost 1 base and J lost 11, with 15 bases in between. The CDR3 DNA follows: TGTGCCTGGAGTGGCCAGGGCTTAACGGCACCCCTCCACTTT. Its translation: CAWSGQGLTAPLHF.

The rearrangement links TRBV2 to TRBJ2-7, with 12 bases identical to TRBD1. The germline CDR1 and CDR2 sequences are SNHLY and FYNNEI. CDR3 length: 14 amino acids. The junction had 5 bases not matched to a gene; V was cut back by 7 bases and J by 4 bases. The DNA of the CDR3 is TGTGCCAGCACTGGGACAGGGGGCCGGTACGAGCAGTACTTC. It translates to CASTGTGGRYEQYF.

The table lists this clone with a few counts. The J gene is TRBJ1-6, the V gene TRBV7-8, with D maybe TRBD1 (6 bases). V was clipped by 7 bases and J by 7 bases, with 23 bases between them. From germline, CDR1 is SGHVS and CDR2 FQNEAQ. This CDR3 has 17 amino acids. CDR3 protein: CASTEIGGGVGNSPLHF. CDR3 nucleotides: TGTGCCAGCACAGAGATCGGGGGGGGCGTAGGAAATTCACCCCTCCACTTT.

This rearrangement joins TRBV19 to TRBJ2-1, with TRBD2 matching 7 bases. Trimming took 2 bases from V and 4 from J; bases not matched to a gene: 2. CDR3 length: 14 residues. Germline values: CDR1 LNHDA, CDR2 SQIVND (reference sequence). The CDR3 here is CASSIPGGYNEQFF. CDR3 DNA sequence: TGTGCCAGTAGTATACCGGGAGGTTACAATGAGCAGTTCTTC. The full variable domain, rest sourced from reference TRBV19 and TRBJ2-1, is DGGITQSPKYLFRKEGQNVTLSCEQNLNHDAMYWYRQDPGQGLRLIYYSQIVNDFQKGDIAEGYSVSREKKESFPLTVTSAQKNPTAFYLCASSIPGGYNEQFFGPGTRLTVL.

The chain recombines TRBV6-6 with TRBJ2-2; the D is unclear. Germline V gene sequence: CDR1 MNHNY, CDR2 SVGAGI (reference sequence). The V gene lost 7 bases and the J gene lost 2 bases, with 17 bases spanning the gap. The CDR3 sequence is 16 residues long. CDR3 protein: CASNLGQRKNTGELFF. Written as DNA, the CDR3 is TGTGCCAGCAACCTGGGCCAAAGGAAAAACACCGGGGAGCTGTTTTTT.

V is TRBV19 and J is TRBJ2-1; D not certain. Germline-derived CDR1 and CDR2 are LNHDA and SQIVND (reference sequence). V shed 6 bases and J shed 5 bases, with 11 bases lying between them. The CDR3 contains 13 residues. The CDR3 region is CASRSHADNEQFF. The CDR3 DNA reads TGTGCCAGTAGATCCCATGCAGACAATGAGCAGTTCTTC.

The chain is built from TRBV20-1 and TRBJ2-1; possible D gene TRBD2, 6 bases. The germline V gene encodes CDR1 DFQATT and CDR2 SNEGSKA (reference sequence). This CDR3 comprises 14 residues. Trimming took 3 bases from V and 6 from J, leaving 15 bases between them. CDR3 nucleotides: TGCAGTGCTAGTTCCGGGAGAAAACCCAATGAGCAGTTCTTC. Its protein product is CSASSGRKPNEQFF.

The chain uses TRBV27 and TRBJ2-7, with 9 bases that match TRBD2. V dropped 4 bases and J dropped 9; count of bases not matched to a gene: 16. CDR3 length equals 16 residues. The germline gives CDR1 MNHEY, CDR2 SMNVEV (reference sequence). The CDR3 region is CASSSPRVAGVVGQYF. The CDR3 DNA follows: TGTGCCAGCAGTTCCCCCCGGGTAGCGGGAGTCGTAGGGCAGTACTTC.

The CDR3 coding sequence is TGTGCCAGCAGCCAAGATAAGGGCGGGGTGGACTCCTACGAGCAGTACTTC. Its translation is CASSQDKGGVDSYEQYF. The rearrangement joins TRBV3-1 (or the pseudogene TRBV3-2) to TRBJ2-7; maybe TRBD2 (6 bases). Germline loops: CDR1 LGHDT, CDR2 YNNKEL (reference sequence). Deletions cut 0 bases from V and 0 bases from J, with 15 bases between. CDR3 size: 17 residues.

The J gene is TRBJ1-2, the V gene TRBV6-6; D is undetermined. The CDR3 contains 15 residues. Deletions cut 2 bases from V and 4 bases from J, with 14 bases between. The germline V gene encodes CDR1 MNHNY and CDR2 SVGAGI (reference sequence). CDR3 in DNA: TGTGCCAGCAGTTACGCCGTCGGTGAGTCCTATGGCTACACCTTC. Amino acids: CASSYAVGESYGYTF.

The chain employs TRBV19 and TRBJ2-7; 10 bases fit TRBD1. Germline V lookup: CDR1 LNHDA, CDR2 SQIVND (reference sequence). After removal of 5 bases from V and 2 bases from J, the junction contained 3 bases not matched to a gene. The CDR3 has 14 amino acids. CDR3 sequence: CASSGGQGPYEQYF. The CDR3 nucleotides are TGTGCCAGTAGTGGGGGACAGGGGCCCTACGAGCAGTACTTC.